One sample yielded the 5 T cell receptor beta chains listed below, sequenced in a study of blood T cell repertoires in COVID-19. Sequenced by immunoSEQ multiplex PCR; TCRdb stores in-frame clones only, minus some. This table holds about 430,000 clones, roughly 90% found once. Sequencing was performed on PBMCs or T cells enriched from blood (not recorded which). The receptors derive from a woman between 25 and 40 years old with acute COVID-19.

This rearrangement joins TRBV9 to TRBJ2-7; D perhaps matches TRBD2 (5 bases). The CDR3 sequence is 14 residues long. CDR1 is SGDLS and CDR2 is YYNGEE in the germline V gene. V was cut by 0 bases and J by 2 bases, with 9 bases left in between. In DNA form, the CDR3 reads TGTGCCAGCAGCGTAGGTAACGGGGCCTACGAGCAGTACTTC. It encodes CASSVGNGAYEQYF. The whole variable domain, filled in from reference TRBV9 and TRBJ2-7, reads DSGVTQTPKHLITATGQRVTLRCSPRSGDLSVYWYQQSLDQGLQFLIQYYNGEERAKGNILERFSAQQFPDLHSELNLSSLELGDSALYFCASSVGNGAYEQYFGPGTRLTVT.

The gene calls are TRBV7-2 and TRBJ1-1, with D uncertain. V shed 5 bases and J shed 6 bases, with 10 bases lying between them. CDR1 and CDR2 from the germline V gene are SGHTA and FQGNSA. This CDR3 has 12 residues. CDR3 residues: CASSLAVAEAFF. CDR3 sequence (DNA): TGTGCCAGCAGCCTGGCGGTCGCTGAAGCTTTCTTT.

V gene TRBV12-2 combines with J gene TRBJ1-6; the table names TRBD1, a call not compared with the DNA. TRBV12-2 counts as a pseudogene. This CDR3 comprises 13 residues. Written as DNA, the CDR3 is TGTGCAAGTCGCCGTGGACAGGGCGAACCCCTCCACTTT. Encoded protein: CASRRGQGEPLHF.

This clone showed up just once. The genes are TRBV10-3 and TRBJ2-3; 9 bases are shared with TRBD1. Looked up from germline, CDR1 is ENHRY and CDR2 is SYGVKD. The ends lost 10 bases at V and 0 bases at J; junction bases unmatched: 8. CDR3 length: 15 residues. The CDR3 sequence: CATSGTGKSTDTQYF. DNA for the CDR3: TGTGCCACCTCCGGGACAGGGAAGAGCACAGATACGCAGTATTTT.

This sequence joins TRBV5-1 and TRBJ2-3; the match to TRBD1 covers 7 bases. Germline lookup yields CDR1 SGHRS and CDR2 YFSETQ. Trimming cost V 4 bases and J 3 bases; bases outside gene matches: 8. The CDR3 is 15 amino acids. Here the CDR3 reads CASSEGTAKTDTQYF. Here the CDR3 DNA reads TGCGCCAGCAGCGAAGGGACAGCGAAGACAGATACGCAGTATTTT.